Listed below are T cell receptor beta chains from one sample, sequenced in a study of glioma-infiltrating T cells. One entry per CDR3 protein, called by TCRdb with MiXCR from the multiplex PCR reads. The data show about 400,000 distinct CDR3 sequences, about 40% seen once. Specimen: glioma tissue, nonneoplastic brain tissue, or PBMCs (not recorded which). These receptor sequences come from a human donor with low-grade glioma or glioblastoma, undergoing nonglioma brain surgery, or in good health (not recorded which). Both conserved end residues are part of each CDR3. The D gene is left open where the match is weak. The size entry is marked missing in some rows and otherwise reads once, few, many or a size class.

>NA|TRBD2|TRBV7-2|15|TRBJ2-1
CASSPLPRELGEQFF
TGTGCCAGCAGCCCCCTCCCGCGGGAGCTGGGTGAGCAGTTCTTC
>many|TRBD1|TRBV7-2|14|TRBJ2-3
CASSRDSNTDTQYF
TGTGCCAGCAGCCGGGACAGCAACACAGATACGCAGTATTTT
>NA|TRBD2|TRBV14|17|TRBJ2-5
CASSHSSGRPGRETQYF
TGTGCCAGCAGCCACAGTAGCGGGAGGCCCGGCAGAGAGACCCAGTACTTC
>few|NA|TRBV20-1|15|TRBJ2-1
CSARGRESGYNEQFF
TGCAGTGCTAGAGGCCGAGAGTCAGGTTACAATGAGCAGTTCTTC
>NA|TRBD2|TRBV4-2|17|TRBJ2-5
CASSQDRGTSYVETQYF
TGTGCCAGCAGCCAAGATCGGGGGACTAGCTACGTGGAGACCCAGTACTTC
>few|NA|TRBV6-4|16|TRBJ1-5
CASSVKDLLWNQPQHF
TGTGCCAGCTCCGTCAAGGACCTATTATGGAATCAGCCCCAGCATTTT
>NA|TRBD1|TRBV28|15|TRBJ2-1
CASSLGTANYNEQFF
TGTGCCAGCAGTTTAGGGACAGCTAATTACAATGAGCAGTTCTTC
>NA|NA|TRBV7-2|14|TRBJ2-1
CASKAALSYNEQFF
TGTGCCAGTAAAGCGGCCCTCTCCTACAATGAGCAGTTCTTC
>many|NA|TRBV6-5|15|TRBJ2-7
CASSYSVGSSYEQYF
TGTGCCAGCAGTTACTCGGTAGGGTCCTCCTACGAGCAGTACTTC
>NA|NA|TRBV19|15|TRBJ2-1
CASSPSKEIYNEQFF
TGTGCCAGTAGCCCTAGCAAGGAGATCTACAATGAGCAGTTCTTC
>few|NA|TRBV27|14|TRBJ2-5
CASGTGTRGETQYF
TGTGCCAGCGGCACCGGGACCCGAGGGGAGACCCAGTACTTC
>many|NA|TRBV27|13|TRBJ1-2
CASRGLLEQGYTF
TGTGCCAGCAGGGGTCTGTTAGAGCAAGGCTACACCTTC
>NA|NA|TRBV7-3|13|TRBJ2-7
CASSLFWGHEQYF
TGTGCCAGCAGCTTATTTTGGGGGCACGAGCAGTACTTC
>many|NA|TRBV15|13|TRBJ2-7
CATSRDSEGEQYF
TGTGCCACCAGCAGAGATTCGGAGGGCGAGCAGTACTTC
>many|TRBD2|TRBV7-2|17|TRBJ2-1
CASSSSMGAGGPNEQFF
TGTGCCAGCAGCTCAAGCATGGGAGCGGGAGGGCCCAATGAGCAGTTCTTC
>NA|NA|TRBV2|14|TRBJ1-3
CASSLGGDGNTIYF
TGTGCCAGCAGCCTGGGAGGGGATGGAAACACCATATATTTT
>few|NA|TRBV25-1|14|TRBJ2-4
CASSDLIAGDIQYF
TGTGCCAGCAGTGACCTAATTGCAGGGGACATTCAGTACTTC
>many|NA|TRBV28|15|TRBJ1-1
CASSPRRISNTEAFF
TGTGCCAGCAGCCCCCGAAGGATTTCGAACACTGAAGCTTTCTTT
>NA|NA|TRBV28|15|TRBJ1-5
CASSQTGLGERPQHF
TGTGCCAGCAGCCAAACAGGGCTCGGTGAGAGGCCCCAGCATTTT
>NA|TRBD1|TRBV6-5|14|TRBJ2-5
CASATGGTVVTQYF
TGTGCCAGTGCAACAGGGGGGACCGTGGTTACCCAGTACTTC
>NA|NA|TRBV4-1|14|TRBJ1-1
CASSHQGRGTEAFF
TGCGCCAGCAGCCACCAAGGACGTGGGACTGAAGCTTTCTTT
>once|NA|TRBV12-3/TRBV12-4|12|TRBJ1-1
CASTEGNTEAFF
TGTGCCAGCACCGAAGGCAACACTGAAGCTTTCTTT
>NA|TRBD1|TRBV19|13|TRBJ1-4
CATRTGSYEKLFF
TGTGCCACACGGACAGGGTCATATGAAAAACTGTTTTTT
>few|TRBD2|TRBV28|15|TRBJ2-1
CASSLAGVPRDEQFF
TGTGCCAGCAGTTTGGCGGGAGTCCCTCGGGATGAGCAGTTCTTC
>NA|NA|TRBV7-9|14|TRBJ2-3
CASTPRTGTDTQYF
TGTGCCAGCACCCCAAGAACAGGGACAGATACGCAGTATTTT
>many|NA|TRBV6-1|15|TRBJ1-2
CASLPGTSHLYGYTF
TGTGCCAGTCTCCCGGGGACATCTCACCTCTATGGCTACACCTTC
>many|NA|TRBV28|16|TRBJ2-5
CASSDVTGKKRETQYF
TGTGCCAGCAGTGACGTGACCGGGAAAAAAAGGGAGACCCAGTACTTC
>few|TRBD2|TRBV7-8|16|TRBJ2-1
CASSLTGTSGYNEQFF
TGTGCCAGCAGCCTAACCGGGACTAGCGGGTATAATGAGCAGTTCTTC
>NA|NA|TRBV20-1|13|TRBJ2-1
CSARAGSRHEQFF
TGCAGTGCTAGAGCGGGATCAAGACATGAGCAGTTCTTC
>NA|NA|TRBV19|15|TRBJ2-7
CASSIRPPGVSEQYF
TGTGCCAGTAGTATACGGCCGCCGGGAGTAAGCGAGCAGTACTTC
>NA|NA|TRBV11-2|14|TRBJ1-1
CASSTVGGNTEAFF
TGTGCCAGCAGCACGGTGGGGGGGAACACTGAAGCTTTCTTT
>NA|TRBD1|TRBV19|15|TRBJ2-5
CASSLFRTGQETQYF
TGTGCCAGCAGCTTGTTTCGGACAGGCCAAGAGACCCAGTACTTC
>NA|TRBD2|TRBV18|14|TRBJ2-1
CASSQLAGYNEQFF
TGTGCCAGCTCCCAACTAGCGGGTTACAATGAGCAGTTCTTC
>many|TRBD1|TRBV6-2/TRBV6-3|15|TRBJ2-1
CASSRDSPSYNEQFF
TGTGCCAGCAGTAGGGACAGTCCCTCCTACAATGAGCAGTTCTTC
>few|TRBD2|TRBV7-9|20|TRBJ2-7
CASSLFRRGLAGVGTYEQYF
TGTGCCAGCAGCCTCTTTCGGCGGGGACTAGCGGGAGTTGGTACCTACGAGCAGTACTTC
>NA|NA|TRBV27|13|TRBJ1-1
CASSVVVNTEAFF
TGTGCCAGCAGCGTAGTGGTGAACACTGAAGCTTTCTTT
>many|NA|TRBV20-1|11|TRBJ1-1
CSAGSGAEAFF
TGCAGTGCTGGGTCAGGGGCTGAAGCTTTCTTT
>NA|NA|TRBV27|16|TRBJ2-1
CASSPCVGPGGNEQFF
TGTGCCAGCAGTCCATGTGTCGGGCCCGGTGGGAATGAGCAGTTCTTC
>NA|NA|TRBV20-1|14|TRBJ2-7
CSARGLSNSYGQYF
TGCAGTGCTAGGGGGCTTTCGAATTCCTACGGGCAGTACTTC
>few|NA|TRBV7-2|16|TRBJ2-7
CASSTVGRQIDYEQYF
TGTGCCAGCAGCACCGTAGGGCGGCAGATAGACTACGAGCAGTACTTC
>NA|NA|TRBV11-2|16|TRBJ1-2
CASSLNYARGGPGYTF
TGTGCCAGCAGCTTAAATTATGCCCGTGGAGGCCCTGGCTACACCTTC
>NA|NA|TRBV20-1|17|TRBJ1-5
CSARDLSGSYSNQPQHF
TGCAGTGCTAGAGATCTTTCCGGCAGCTATAGCAATCAGCCCCAGCATTTT
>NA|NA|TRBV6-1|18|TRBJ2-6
CASSSLDSAFSGANVLTF
TGTGCCAGCAGTTCCTTGGACAGCGCATTCTCTGGGGCCAACGTCCTGACTTTC
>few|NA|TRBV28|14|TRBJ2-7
CASSFGRAAYEQYF
TGTGCCAGCAGTTTTGGTCGGGCCGCCTACGAGCAGTACTTC
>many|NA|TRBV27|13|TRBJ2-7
CASSPMGPYEQYF
TGTGCCAGCAGCCCTATGGGGCCCTACGAGCAGTACTTC